The next 19 T cell receptor beta chains were all read from a single sample in a study of neurological immune-mediated disorders. TCRdb processed the 5' RACE reads anew with MiXCR; each CDR3 protein has one entry. This repertoire shows under 70,000 distinct CDR3 sequences, roughly 5.5% found once; its top ten account for 2.5% to 3%. Sequences were obtained from PBMCs. These receptors were collected from a woman under 40 with multiple sclerosis.

This clonotype was observed a handful of times. V usage is TRBV20-1 and J usage is TRBJ2-3; no clear D. The V and J ends lost 3 bases and 0 bases respectively, with 19 bases between them. Germline V gives CDR1 DFQATT, CDR2 SNEGSKA (reference sequence). The length of the CDR3 is 17 residues. The CDR3 reads CSARPIWVTPSTDTQYF. The CDR3 coding sequence is TGCAGTGCTAGGCCTATCTGGGTAACTCCTAGCACAGATACGCAGTATTTT.

Note on this clonotype: A much larger clonotype is one base distant, so this may be a read error. The chain joins TRBV5-1 to TRBJ1-1; the D is unclear. Per the germline V gene, CDR1 is SGHRS and CDR2 is YFSETQ. Trimming cost V 0 bases and J 0 bases, with 9 bases left between them. CDR3 length equals 15 residues. CDR3 region: CASSLVGKMNTEAFF. The DNA for the CDR3 is TGCGCCAGCAGCTTGGTGGGGAAAATGAACACTGAAGCTTTCTTT.

This clonotype has a count of ten or more. The J gene is TRBJ2-3, the V gene TRBV27, with D hard to call. The germline V gene encodes CDR1 MNHEY and CDR2 SMNVEV (reference sequence). V shed 4 bases and J shed 0 bases, with 5 bases lying between them. The CDR3 consists of 13 residues. The CDR3 DNA reads TGTGCCAGCAGTTCAGACAGCACAGATACGCAGTATTTT. Its translation is CASSSDSTDTQYF.

This clonotype was observed at least ten times. The chain carries TRBV20-1 and TRBJ2-7; 7 positions match TRBD1. This CDR3 is 12 amino acids long. J lost 5 bases, V lost 3 bases, and 4 bases had no gene match. Germline V gene sequence: CDR1 DFQATT, CDR2 SNEGSKA (reference sequence). Here the CDR3 reads CSARGTVHEQYF. The CDR3 coding sequence is TGCAGTGCTAGGGGGACAGTTCACGAGCAGTACTTC.

Details on this clonotype: The junction shows a germline mismatch at one end, possibly a read error. The genes are TRBV7-6 and TRBJ1-5; D unresolved. Per the germline V gene, CDR1 is SGHVS and CDR2 is FNYEAQ. There are 13 residues in the CDR3. Written as DNA, the CDR3 is TGTGCCAGCAGCTTAGGGGCGCTACAGCCCCAGAATTTT. This encodes CASSLGALQPQNF. The full variable domain, with the rest looked up from reference TRBV7-6 and TRBJ1-5, is GAGVSQSPRYKVTKRGQDVALRCDPISGHVSLYWYRQALGQGPEFLTYFNYEAQQDKSGLPNDRFSAERPEGSISTLTIQRTEQRDSAMYRCASSLGALQPQNFGDGTRLSIL.

This clonotype was detected ten times or more. The rearrangement joins TRBV20-1 to TRBJ2-3; 9 bases line up with TRBD2. Germline loops: CDR1 DFQATT, CDR2 SNEGSKA (reference sequence). The CDR3 is 18 residues long. Trimming took 3 bases from V and 0 from J; bases not matched to a gene: 13. The CDR3 reads CSARWRSGGTSSTDTQYF. As DNA, the CDR3 is TGCAGTGCTAGGTGGCGCAGCGGGGGGACTTCTAGCACAGATACGCAGTATTTT.

This clonotype was picked up many times. V and J are TRBV12-3 or TRBV12-4 and TRBJ1-2, with D possibly matching TRBD1 (5 bases). Trimming took off 6 bases at V and 4 bases at J, with 12 bases between the two ends. This CDR3 has 13 residues. The CDR3 region is CASSPQGFYGYTF. CDR3 coding DNA: TGTGCCAGCAGCCCCCAGGGATTCTATGGCTACACCTTC.

This clonotype was detected many times. This chain connects TRBV5-1 to TRBJ2-7; TRBD2 aligns across 13 bases. V lost 1 base to trimming and J lost 2 bases; unmatched junction nucleotides: 3. In germline, CDR1 is SGHRS, CDR2 YFSETQ. This CDR3 comprises 16 residues. In nucleotides, the CDR3 is TGCGCCAGCAGCTTGACTAGCGGGGGGGTGACCTACGAGCAGTACTTC. Protein sequence: CASSLTSGGVTYEQYF.

This clonotype was detected many times. CDR3 protein: CASSLGRQGGDGYTF. In DNA form, the CDR3 reads TGTGCCAGCAGCTTGGGCAGACAGGGTGGGGATGGCTACACCTTC. The chain links TRBV5-4 to TRBJ1-2, with 7 bases fitting TRBD1. The germline CDR1 and CDR2 sequences are SGHNT and YYREEE (reference sequence). The CDR3 loop spans 15 amino acids. After removal of 0 bases from V and 6 bases from J, the junction contained 8 bases not matched to a gene. Full variable domain (rest looked up from reference TRBV5-4 and TRBJ1-2): ETGVTQSPTHLIKTRGQQVTLRCSSQSGHNTVSWYQQALGQGPQFIFQYYREEENGRGNFPPRFSGLQFPNYSSELNVNALELDDSALYLCASSLGRQGGDGYTFGSGTRLTVV.

This clonotype was recorded at least ten times. V and J are TRBV20-1 and TRBJ2-5; 9 bases are a match to TRBD1. The germline CDR1 and CDR2 sequences are DFQATT and SNEGSKA (reference sequence). Trimming at V came to 3 bases and at J to 2 bases, leaving 10 bases not matched to a gene. This CDR3 contains 16 residues. The CDR3 sequence is CSARGQGGSGQETQYF. CDR3 DNA sequence: TGCAGTGCTAGGGGACAGGGTGGAAGTGGACAAGAGACCCAGTACTTC.

Note on this clonotype: A read error may explain this, as a much larger clone is one base away. V is TRBV28 and J is TRBJ2-1; 8 bases line up with TRBD1. The CDR3 is 13 residues long. In germline, CDR1 is MDHEN, CDR2 SYDVKM. CDR3 residues: CTSSLFRDRSKFF. The CDR3 DNA sequence: TGTACCAGCAGTTTATTTAGGGACAGGAGCAAGTTCTTC. Based on the CDR3 plus reference TRBV28 and TRBJ2-1, the full variable domain is DVKVTQSSRYLVKRTGEKVFLECVQDMDHENMFWYRQDPGLGLRLIYFSYDVKMKEKGDIPEGYSVSREKKERFSLILESASTNQTSMYLCTSSLFRDRSKFFGPGTRLTVL.

As to this clonotype: At one end, the junction sequence differs from germline, possibly due to a read error. The chain has TRBV6-1 and TRBJ1-5, with D possibly TRBD1 on 5 matching bases. The CDR3 is 13 amino acids. Germline lookup yields CDR1 MNHNS and CDR2 SASEGT. For the CDR3, the DNA is TGTGCCAGCAGTGACGGGGGGACGGCGAACCAGAATTTT. It yields the protein CASSDGGTANQNF.

This clonotype was detected many times. The chain couples TRBV20-1 to TRBJ2-1, with 7 nucleotides matching TRBD2. CDR3 size: 14 residues. Per germline, CDR1 DFQATT and CDR2 SNEGSKA (reference sequence). With V trimmed by 5 bases and J by 4 bases, 8 bases remained unmatched. The CDR3: CSAARDYSYNEQFF. CDR3 DNA sequence: TGCAGTGCTGCCCGGGACTACAGTTACAATGAGCAGTTCTTC.

This clonotype showed up many times. The chain links TRBV11-2 to TRBJ2-4; D possibly corresponds to TRBD2 (7 bases). V was shortened by 5 bases and J by 6 bases, with 20 bases between the two germline ends. The CDR3 runs 16 residues. CDR1 is SGHAT, CDR2 FQNNGV, per germline. Here the CDR3 reads CASSPRGAARGNIQYF. The DNA for the CDR3 is TGTGCCAGCAGCCCCCGGGGGGCGGCCCGGGGAAACATTCAGTACTTC.

This clonotype occurred many times. The chain is built from TRBV29-1 and TRBJ2-3; TRBD1 matches at 9 bases. CDR1 and CDR2 from the germline V gene are SQVTM and ANQGSEA. This CDR3 has 14 residues. V lost 6 bases and J lost 5; bases outside the gene matches: 9. The chain's CDR3 is CSVRGTGTLDTQYF. The CDR3 nucleotides read TGCAGCGTCAGGGGGACAGGGACGTTAGATACGCAGTATTTT.

This clonotype has just a few counts. This chain joins TRBV18 and TRBJ2-7; D tentatively fits TRBD1 or TRBD2 (5 bases each). The V gene's germline CDR1 is KGHSH and CDR2 LQKENI. The CDR3 loop spans 15 amino acids. V was trimmed by 0 bases and J by 4 bases, leaving 13 bases between them. CDR3 loop: CASSPPGPGNYEQYF. In nucleotides, the CDR3 is TGTGCCAGCTCACCACCGGGGCCGGGGAATTACGAGCAGTACTTC.

This clonotype showed up many times. V and J are TRBV2 and TRBJ1-2; D may be TRBD1 (6 bases). V lost 11 bases and J 6 bases, leaving 22 bases between the germline ends. There are 14 residues in the CDR3. From germline, CDR1 is SNHLY and CDR2 FYNNEI. CDR3 sequence: CAAGRLGTFDGYTF. CDR3 sequence (DNA): TGTGCCGCCGGAAGGTTGGGGACATTTGATGGCTACACCTTC.

Concerning this clonotype itself: The junction departs from germline at one end; a sequencing error may be responsible. This chain joins TRBV20-1 and TRBJ1-5; D unclear. The CDR3 extends over 14 amino acids. Per the germline V gene, CDR1 is DFQATT and CDR2 is SNEGSKA (reference sequence). The CDR3 loop is CSARGQSSNQPQNF. Here the CDR3 DNA reads TGCAGTGCTAGAGGTCAGTCTAGCAATCAGCCCCAGAATTTT.

This clonotype was counted many times. This chain uses TRBV5-1 with TRBJ2-7; the D gene is possibly TRBD1 (6 bases). The V gene lost 4 bases and the J gene lost 2 bases, with 13 bases spanning the gap. The CDR3 length is 14 residues. Per germline, CDR1 SGHRS and CDR2 YFSETQ. The CDR3 region is CASSHRDIPYEQYF. The CDR3 DNA sequence: TGCGCCAGCAGCCACCGGGACATACCCTACGAGCAGTACTTC.